The clone carrying this TCR beta chain was detected ten times or more. Its antigen is not identified. This sample was taken from a study of early T cells in non-severe SARS-CoV-2 infection. Study-level points and caveats: Comparison of clonotypes with VDJdb favored anti-spike CD8 responses while missing private and CD4 specificities.

Germline values: CDR1 SGHRS, CDR2 YFSETQ. This CDR3 contains 12 residues. Trimming cost V 0 bases and J 5 bases, with 5 bases left between them. TCRdb called the 5' RACE reads again in MiXCR, with one record for every CDR3 protein. The sample contains roughly 52,000 distinct CDR3 sequences, under 8% of which appear only once. The clonotype was recovered from an adult who was a healthcare worker with PCR-confirmed SARS-CoV-2 infection or an uninfected control (not recorded which). The sample consisted of whole blood, taken at baseline. V and J are TRBV5-1 and TRBJ2-5, with D unclear. The CDR3 DNA reads TGCGCCAGCAGCTTGGAGACGGAGACCCAGTACTTC. It translates to CASSLETETQYF.